This T cell receptor beta chain was sequenced during a study of STAT5B mutations in CD4+ large granular lymphocyte leukemia. Assay: immunoSEQ multiplex PCR; the TCRdb copy retains only in-frame clones and omits some. The table shows tens of thousands of clones, with roughly three quarters occurring only once. This CDR3 spans 14 amino acids. CDR1 is SEHNR and CDR2 is FQNEAQ in the germline V gene (reference sequence). The V segment lost 1 base and the J segment 2 bases; nucleotides outside the gene matches: 0. V gene TRBV7-9 combines with J gene TRBJ1-2; 8 bases match TRBD1. Sequencing used CD4+ T cells from blood buffy coats. The receptor was derived from a human donor in good health. The CDR3, as DNA: TGTGCCAGCAGCTTAGGGACAGGGAACTATGGCTACACCTTC. Residues: CASSLGTGNYGYTF.